This T cell receptor beta chain was recovered during a study of cytomegalovirus exposure and HLA in healthy donors. The study ran its PCR with 60 Vbeta and 13 Jbeta primers. Using immunoSEQ multiplex PCR, the repertoire was profiled, and TCRdb retains in-frame clones only, with some absent. The sample has 110,000 to 150,000 clones; 60% to 80% are singletons. These donors counted as nominally healthy when sampled, but unrecorded immune exposures were likely. Germline V gene data show CDR1 as SGDLS and CDR2 as YYNGEE. The CDR3 runs to 14 residues. The V end lost 4 bases, the J end lost 5 bases, and 15 bases lay between the germline ends.

The clonotype comes from a woman in her thirties in good health and CMV-seronegative. The J gene is TRBJ1-2, the V gene TRBV9, with D unresolved. The sample comprised PBMCs. CDR3 sequence: CASSPGAVLYGYTF. CDR3 nucleotide sequence: TGTGCCAGCAGCCCAGGCGCAGTTTTATATGGCTACACCTTC.